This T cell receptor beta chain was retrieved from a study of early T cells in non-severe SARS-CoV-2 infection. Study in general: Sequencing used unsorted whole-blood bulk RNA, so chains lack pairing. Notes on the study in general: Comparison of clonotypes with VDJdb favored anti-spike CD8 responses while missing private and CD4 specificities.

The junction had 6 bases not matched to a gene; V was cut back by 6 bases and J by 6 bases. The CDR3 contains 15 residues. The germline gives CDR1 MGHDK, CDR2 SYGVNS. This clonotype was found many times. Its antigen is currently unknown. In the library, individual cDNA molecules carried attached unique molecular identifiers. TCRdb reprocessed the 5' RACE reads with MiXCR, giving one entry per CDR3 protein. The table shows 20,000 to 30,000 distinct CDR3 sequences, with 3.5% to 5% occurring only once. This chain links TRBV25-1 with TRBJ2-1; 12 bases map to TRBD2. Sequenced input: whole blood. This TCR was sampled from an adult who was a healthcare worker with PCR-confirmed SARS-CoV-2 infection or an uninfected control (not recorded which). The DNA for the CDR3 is TGTGCCAGCAGAGAGGGACTAGCGGGCCTCAATGAGCAGTTCTTC. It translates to CASREGLAGLNEQFF.